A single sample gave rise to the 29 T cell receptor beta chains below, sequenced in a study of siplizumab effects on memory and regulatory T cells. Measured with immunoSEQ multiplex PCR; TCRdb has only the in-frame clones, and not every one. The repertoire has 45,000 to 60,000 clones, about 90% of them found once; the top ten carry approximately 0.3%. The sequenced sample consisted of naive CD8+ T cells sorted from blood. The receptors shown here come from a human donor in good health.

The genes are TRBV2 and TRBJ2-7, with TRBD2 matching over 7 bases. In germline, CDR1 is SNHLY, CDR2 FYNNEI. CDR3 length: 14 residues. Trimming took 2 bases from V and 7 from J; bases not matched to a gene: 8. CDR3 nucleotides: TGTGCCAGCAGTGAAAGCCCTGGGGGGGTTGAGCAGTACTTC. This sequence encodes CASSESPGGVEQYF. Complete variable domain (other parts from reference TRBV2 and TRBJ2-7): EPEVTQTPSHQVTQMGQEVILRCVPISNHLYFYWYRQILGQKVEFLVSFYNNEISEKSEIFDDQFSVERPDGSNFTLKIRSTKLEDSAMYFCASSESPGGVEQYFGPGTRLTVT.

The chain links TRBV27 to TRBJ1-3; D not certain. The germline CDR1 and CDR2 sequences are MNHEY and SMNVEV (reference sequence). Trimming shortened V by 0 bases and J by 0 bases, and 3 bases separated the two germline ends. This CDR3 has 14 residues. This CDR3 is CASSLSHSGNTIYF. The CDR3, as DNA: TGTGCCAGCAGTTTATCGCACTCTGGAAACACCATATATTTT.

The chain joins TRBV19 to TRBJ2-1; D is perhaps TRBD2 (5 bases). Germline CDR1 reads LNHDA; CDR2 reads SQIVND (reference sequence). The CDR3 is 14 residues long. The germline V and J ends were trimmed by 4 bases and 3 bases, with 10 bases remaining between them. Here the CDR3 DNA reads TGTGCCAGTAGTACTAGCATCGTCTACAATGAGCAGTTCTTC. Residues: CASSTSIVYNEQFF.

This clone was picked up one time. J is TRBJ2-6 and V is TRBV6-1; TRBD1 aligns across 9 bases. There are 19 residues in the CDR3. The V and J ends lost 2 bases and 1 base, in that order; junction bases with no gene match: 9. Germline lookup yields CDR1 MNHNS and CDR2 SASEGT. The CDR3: CASSEFLWDRDSGANVLTF. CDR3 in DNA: TGTGCCAGCAGTGAATTTTTATGGGACAGGGATTCTGGGGCCAACGTCCTGACTTTC.

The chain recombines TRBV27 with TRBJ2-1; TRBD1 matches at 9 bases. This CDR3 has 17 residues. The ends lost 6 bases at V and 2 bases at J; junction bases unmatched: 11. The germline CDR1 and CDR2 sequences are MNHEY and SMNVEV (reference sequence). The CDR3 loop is CASRLNRGPNTYNEQFF. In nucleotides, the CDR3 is TGTGCCAGCAGGCTAAACAGGGGGCCGAATACCTACAATGAGCAGTTCTTC.

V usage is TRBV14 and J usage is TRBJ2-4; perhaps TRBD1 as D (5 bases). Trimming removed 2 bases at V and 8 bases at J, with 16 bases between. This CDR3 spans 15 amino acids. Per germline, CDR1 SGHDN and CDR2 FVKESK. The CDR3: CASSQTLGVGDIQYF. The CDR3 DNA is TGTGCCAGCAGCCAAACCTTAGGGGTCGGAGACATTCAGTACTTC.

The CDR3 sequence is CASSYRSEYTEAFF. CDR3 coding DNA: TGTGCCAGCAGTTATAGGTCGGAATATACTGAAGCTTTCTTT. J is TRBJ1-1 and V is TRBV6-5; D gene ambiguous. Trimming left V 3 bases short and J 5 bases short, with 13 bases between. The CDR3 covers 14 residues. Germline CDR1 is MNHEY and CDR2 is SVGAGI.

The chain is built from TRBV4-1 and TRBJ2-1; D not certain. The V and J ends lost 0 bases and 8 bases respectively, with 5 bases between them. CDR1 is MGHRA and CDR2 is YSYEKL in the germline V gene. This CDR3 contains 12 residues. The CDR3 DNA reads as TGCGCCAGCAGCCAAGATGGCGATGAGCAGTTCTTC. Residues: CASSQDGDEQFF.

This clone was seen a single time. The CDR3 nucleotides are TGTGCCAGTAGTAGCGGACACTACAATGAGCAGTTCTTC. This translates into CASSSGHYNEQFF. V is TRBV19 and J is TRBJ2-1, with D possibly matching TRBD1 (5 bases). Between the trimmed V and J ends, which lost 4 bases and 3 bases, there was a span of 7 bases. The germline CDR1 and CDR2 sequences are LNHDA and SQIVND (reference sequence). There are 13 residues in the CDR3.

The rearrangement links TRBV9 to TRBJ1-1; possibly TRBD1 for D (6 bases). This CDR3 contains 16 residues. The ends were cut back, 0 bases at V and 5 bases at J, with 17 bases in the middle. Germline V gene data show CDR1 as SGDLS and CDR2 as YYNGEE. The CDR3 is CASSVAWAGAGTEAFF. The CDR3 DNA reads TGTGCCAGCAGCGTAGCTTGGGCAGGGGCCGGAACTGAAGCTTTCTTT.

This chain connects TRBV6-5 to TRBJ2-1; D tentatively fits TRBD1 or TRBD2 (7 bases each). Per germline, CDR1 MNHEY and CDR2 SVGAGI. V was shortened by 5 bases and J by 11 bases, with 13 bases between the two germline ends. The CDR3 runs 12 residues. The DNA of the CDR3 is TGTGCCAGCAGTCCAGGGGGGGACAAGCAGTTCTTC. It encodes CASSPGGDKQFF.

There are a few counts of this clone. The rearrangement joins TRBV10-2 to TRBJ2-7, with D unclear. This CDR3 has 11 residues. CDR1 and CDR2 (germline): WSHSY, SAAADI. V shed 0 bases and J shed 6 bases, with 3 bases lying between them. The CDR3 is CASSESGEQYF. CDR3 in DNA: TGCGCCAGCAGTGAGTCCGGCGAGCAGTACTTC.

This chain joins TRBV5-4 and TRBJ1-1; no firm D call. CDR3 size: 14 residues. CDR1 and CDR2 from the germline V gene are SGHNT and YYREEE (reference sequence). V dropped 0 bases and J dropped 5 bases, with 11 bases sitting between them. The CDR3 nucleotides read TGTGCCAGCAGCTTGGCGGGGTGGAGGACTGAAGCTTTCTTT. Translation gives CASSLAGWRTEAFF. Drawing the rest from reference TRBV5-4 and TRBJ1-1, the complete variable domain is ETGVTQSPTHLIKTRGQQVTLRCSSQSGHNTVSWYQQALGQGPQFIFQYYREEENGRGNFPPRFSGLQFPNYSSELNVNALELDDSALYLCASSLAGWRTEAFFGQGTRLTVV.

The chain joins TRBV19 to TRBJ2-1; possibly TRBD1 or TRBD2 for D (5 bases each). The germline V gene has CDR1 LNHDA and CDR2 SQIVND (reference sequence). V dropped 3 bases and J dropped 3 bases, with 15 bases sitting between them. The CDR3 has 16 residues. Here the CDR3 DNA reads TGTGCCAGTAGTATCCCTCCGGGACGGGACTACAATGAGCAGTTCTTC. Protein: CASSIPPGRDYNEQFF. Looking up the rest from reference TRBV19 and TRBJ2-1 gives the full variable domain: DGGITQSPKYLFRKEGQNVTLSCEQNLNHDAMYWYRQDPGQGLRLIYYSQIVNDFQKGDIAEGYSVSREKKESFPLTVTSAQKNPTAFYLCASSIPPGRDYNEQFFGPGTRLTVL.

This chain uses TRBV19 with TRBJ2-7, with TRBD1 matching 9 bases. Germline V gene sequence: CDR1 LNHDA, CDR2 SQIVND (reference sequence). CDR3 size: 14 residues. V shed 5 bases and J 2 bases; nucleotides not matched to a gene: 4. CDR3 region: CASSEWTGAYEQYF. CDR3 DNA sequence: TGTGCCAGTAGTGAATGGACAGGGGCCTACGAGCAGTACTTC.

CDR3 sequence reads: CASSDNGYNEQFF. In nucleotides, the CDR3 is TGTGCCAGCAGTGACAACGGCTACAATGAGCAGTTCTTC. The rearrangement links TRBV6-4 to TRBJ2-1, with D uncertain. This CDR3 region has 13 residues. Trimming stripped 2 bases from V and 3 bases from J, with 5 bases between. From germline, CDR1 is MRHNA and CDR2 SNTAGT.

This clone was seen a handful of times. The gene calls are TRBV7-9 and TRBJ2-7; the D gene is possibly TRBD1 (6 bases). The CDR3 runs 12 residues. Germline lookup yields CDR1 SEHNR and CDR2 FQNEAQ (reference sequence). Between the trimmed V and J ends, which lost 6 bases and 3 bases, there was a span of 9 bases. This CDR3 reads CASSRTVYEQYF. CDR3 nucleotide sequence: TGTGCCAGCAGTAGGACAGTCTACGAGCAGTACTTC.

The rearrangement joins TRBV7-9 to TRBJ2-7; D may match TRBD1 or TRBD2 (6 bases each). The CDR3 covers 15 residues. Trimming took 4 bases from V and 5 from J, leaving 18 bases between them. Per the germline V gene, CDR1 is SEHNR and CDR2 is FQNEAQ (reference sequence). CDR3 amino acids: CASSSWGAPAHEQYF. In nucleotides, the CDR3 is TGTGCCAGCAGCTCGTGGGGGGCCCCGGCCCACGAGCAGTACTTC.

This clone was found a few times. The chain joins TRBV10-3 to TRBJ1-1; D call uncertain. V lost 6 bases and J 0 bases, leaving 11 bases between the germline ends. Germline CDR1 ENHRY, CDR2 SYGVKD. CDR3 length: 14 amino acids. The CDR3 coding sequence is TGTGCCATCAGGGAAGTTACTGTGAACACTGAAGCTTTCTTT. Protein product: CAIREVTVNTEAFF.

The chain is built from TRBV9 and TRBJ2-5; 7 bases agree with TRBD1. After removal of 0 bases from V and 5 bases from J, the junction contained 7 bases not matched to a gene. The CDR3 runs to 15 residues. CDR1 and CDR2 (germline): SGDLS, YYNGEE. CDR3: CASSVVSGGRETQYF. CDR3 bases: TGTGCCAGCAGCGTAGTTTCAGGGGGTAGGGAGACCCAGTACTTC.

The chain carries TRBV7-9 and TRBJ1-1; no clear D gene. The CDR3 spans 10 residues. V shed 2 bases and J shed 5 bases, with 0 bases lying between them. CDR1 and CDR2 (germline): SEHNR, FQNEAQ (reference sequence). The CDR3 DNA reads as TGTGCCAGCAGCTTAACTGAAGCTTTCTTT. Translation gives CASSLTEAFF.

CDR3 sequence (DNA): TGTGCCAGCAGCGGGACAGGGGGTCATCAGCCCCAGCATTTT. Amino acids: CASSGTGGHQPQHF. This sequence joins TRBV7-9 and TRBJ1-5; 11 positions match TRBD1. Per the germline V gene, CDR1 is SEHNR and CDR2 is FQNEAQ (reference sequence). CDR3 length: 14 amino acids. Losses at the gene ends were 5 bases for V and 5 bases for J; bases not matched to a gene: 2.

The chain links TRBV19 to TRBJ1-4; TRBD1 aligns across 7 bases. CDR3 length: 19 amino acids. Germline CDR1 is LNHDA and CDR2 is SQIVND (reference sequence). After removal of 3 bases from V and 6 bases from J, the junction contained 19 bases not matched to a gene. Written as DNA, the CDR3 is TGTGCCAGTAGTATGTACAGGGGCCGGGTGAGACCCGCGTATGAAAAACTGTTTTTT. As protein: CASSMYRGRVRPAYEKLFF.

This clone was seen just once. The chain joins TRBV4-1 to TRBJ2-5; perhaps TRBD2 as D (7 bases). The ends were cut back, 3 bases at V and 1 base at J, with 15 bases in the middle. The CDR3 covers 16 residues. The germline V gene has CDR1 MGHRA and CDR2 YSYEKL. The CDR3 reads CASSQIGGGFQETQYF. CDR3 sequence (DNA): TGCGCCAGCAGCCAGATAGGGGGGGGATTCCAAGAGACCCAGTACTTC.

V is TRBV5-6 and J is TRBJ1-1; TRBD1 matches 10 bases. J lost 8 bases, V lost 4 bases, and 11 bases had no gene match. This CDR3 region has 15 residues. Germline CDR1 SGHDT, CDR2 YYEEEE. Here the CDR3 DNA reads TGTGCCAGCAGCACACCGACAGGGGGCGACTCCGAAGCTTTCTTT. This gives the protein CASSTPTGGDSEAFF.

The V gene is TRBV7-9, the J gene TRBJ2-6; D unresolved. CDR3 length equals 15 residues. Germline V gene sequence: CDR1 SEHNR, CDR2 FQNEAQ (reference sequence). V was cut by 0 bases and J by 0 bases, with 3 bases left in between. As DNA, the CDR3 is TGTGCCAGCAGCTTAGCCCGCTCTGGGGCCAACGTCCTGACTTTC. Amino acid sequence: CASSLARSGANVLTF.

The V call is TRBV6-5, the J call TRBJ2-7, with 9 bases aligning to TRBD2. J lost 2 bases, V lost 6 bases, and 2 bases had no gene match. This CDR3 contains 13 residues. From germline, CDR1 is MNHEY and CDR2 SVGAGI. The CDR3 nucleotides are TGTGCCAGCAGCCTAGCGGGGACCTACGAGCAGTACTTC. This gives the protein CASSLAGTYEQYF.

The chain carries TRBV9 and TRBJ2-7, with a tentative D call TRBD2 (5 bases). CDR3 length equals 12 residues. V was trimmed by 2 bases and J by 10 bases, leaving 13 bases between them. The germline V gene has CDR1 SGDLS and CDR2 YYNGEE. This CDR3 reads CASSVSDSPQYF. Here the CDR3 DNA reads TGTGCCAGCAGCGTTAGCGACTCTCCTCAGTACTTC.

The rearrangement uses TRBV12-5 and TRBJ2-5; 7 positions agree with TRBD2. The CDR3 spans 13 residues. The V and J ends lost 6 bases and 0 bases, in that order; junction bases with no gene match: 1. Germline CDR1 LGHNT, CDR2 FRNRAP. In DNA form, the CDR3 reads TGTGCTAGTGGCGGGACTAACCAAGAGACCCAGTACTTC. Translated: CASGGTNQETQYF.